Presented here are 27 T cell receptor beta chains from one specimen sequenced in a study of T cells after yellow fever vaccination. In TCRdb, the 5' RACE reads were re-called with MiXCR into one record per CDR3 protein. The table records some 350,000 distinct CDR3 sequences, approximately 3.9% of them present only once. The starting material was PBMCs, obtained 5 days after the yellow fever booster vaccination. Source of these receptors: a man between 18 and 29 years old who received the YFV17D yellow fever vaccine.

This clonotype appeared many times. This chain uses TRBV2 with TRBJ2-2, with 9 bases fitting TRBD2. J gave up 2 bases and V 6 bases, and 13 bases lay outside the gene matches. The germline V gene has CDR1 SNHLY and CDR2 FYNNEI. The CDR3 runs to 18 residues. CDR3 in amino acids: CASRPVFSGGPNTGELFF. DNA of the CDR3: TGTGCCAGCAGACCAGTCTTCAGCGGGGGGCCCAACACCGGGGAGCTGTTTTTT.

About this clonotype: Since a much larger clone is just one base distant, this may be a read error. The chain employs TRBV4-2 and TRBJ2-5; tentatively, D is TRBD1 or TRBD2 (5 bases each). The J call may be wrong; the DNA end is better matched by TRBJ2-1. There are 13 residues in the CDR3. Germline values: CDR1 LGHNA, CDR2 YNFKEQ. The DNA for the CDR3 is TGTGCCAGCAGCCAGGGGGTCCAAGAGACCCAGTTCTTC. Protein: CASSQGVQETQFF.

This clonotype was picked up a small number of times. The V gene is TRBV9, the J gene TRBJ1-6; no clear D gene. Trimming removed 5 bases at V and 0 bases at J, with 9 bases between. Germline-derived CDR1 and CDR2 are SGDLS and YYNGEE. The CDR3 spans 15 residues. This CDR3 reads CASSVRDSYNSPLHF. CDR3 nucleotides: TGTGCCAGCAGTGTAAGGGACTCCTATAATTCACCCCTCCACTTT. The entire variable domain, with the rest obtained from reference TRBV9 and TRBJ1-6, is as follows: DSGVTQTPKHLITATGQRVTLRCSPRSGDLSVYWYQQSLDQGLQFLIQYYNGEERAKGNILERFSAQQFPDLHSELNLSSLELGDSALYFCASSVRDSYNSPLHFGNGTRLTVT.

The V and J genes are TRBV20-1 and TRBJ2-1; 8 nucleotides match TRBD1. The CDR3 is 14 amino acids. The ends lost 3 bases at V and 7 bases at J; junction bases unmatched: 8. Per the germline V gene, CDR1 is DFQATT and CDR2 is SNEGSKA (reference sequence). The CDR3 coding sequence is TGCAGTGCTAGGCCCGGGACAGGACCTAATGAGCAGTTCTTC. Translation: CSARPGTGPNEQFF.

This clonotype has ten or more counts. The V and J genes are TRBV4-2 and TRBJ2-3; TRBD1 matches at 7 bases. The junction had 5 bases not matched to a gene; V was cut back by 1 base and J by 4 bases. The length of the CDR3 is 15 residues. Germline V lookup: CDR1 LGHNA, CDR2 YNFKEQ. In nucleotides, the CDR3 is TGTGCCAGCAGCCAAGGTTCAGGGGGTTCAGATACGCAGTATTTT. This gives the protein CASSQGSGGSDTQYF.

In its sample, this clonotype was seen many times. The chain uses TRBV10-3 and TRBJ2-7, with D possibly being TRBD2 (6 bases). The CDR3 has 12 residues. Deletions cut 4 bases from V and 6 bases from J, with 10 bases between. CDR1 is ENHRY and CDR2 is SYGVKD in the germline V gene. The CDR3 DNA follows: TGTGCCATCAGTGGCGGACTAAGCGAGCAGTACTTC. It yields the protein CAISGGLSEQYF.

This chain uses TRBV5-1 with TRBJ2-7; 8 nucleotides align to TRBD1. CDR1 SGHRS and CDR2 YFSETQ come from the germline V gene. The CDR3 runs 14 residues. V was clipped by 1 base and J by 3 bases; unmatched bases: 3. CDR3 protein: CASSLRDRSYEQYF. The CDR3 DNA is TGCGCCAGCAGCTTGAGGGACAGGAGCTACGAGCAGTACTTC.

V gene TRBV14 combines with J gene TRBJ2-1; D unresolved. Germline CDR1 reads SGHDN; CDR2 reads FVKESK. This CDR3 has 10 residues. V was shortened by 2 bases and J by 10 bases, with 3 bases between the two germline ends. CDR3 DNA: TGTGCCAGCAGCCAACGGGAGCAGTTCTTC. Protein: CASSQREQFF.

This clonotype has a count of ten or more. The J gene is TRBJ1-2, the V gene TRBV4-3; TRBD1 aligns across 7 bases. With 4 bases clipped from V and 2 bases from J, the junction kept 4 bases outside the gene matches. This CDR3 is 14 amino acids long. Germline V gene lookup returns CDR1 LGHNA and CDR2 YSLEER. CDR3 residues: CASSPRQGNYGYTF. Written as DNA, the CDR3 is TGCGCCAGCAGCCCCAGACAGGGAAACTATGGCTACACCTTC.

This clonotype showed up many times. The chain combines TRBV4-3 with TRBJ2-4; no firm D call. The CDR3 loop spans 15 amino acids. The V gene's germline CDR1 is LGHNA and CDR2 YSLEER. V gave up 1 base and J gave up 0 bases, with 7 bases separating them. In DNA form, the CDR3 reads TGCGCCAGCAGCCAAGGACGTTTAGCCAAAAACATTCAGTACTTC. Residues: CASSQGRLAKNIQYF.

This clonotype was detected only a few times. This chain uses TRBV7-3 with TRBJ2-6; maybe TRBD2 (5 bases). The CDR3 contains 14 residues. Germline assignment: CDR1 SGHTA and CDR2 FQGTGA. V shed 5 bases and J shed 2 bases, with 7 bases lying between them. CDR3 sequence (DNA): TGTGCCAGCAGCACCGGGGCTGGGGCCAACGTCCTGACTTTC. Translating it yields CASSTGAGANVLTF.

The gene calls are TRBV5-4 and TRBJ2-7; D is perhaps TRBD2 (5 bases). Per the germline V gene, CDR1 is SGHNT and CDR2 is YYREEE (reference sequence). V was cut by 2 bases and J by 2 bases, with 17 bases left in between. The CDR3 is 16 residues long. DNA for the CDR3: TGTGCCAGCAGCTTTTATCATCCCGGACTTCCCTACGAGCAGTACTTC. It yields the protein CASSFYHPGLPYEQYF.

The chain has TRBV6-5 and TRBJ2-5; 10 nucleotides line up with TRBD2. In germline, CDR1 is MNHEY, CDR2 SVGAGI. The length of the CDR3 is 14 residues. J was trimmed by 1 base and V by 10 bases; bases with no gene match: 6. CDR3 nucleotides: TGTGCCACCCAAACTAGCGGGGTCCAAGAGACCCAGTACTTC. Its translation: CATQTSGVQETQYF.

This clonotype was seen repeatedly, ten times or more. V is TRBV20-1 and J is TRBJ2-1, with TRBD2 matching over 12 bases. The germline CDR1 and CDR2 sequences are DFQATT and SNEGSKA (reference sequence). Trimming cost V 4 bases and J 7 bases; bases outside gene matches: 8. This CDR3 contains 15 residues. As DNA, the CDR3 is TGCAGTGCTACTTCCCTAGCGGGGGGGCTTAATGAGCAGTTCTTC. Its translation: CSATSLAGGLNEQFF.

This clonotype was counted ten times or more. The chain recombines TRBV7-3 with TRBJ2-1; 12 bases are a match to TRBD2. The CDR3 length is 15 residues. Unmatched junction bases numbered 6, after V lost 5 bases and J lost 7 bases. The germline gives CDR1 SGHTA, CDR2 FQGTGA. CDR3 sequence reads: CASSPASGGANEQFF. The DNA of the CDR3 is TGTGCCAGCAGCCCGGCTAGCGGGGGGGCGAATGAGCAGTTCTTC.

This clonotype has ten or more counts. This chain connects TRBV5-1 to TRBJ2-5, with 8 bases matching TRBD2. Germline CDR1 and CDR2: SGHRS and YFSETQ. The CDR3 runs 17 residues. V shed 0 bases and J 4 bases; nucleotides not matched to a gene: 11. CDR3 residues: CASSLEGLAISGETQYF. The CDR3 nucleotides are TGCGCCAGCAGCTTGGAAGGACTAGCAATATCGGGAGAGACCCAGTACTTC.

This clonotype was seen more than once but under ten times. CDR3 nucleotide sequence: TGTGCCAGCAGCCACGGAAGAGGGACAGAGCAGTTCTTC. It encodes CASSHGRGTEQFF. The V and J genes are TRBV3-1 and TRBJ2-1; D might be TRBD1 (6 bases). This CDR3 contains 13 residues. The V and J ends lost 3 bases and 10 bases respectively, with 13 bases between them. Germline CDR1 and CDR2: LGHDT and YNNKEL (reference sequence).

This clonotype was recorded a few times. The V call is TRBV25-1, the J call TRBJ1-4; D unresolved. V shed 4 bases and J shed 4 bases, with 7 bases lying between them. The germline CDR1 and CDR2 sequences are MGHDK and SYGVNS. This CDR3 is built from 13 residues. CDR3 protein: CASSVDGNEKLFF. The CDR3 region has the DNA TGTGCCAGCAGTGTGGACGGTAATGAAAAACTGTTTTTT.

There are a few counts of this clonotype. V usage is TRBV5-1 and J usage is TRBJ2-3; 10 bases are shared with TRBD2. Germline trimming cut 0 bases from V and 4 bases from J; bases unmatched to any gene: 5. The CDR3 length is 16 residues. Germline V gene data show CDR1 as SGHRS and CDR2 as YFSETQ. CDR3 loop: CASSLVGSGGSDTQYF. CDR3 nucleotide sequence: TGCGCCAGCAGCTTGGTTGGTAGCGGGGGGTCAGATACGCAGTATTTT.

The CDR3 bases are TGTGCCAGCAGCCAAGGACAAGACAGGGTGTCTTTCTTT. Its protein product is CASSQGQDRVSFF. The J gene is TRBJ1-1, the V gene TRBV3-1; 7 nucleotides line up with TRBD1. The trim removed 1 base at V and 12 bases at J, leaving 8 bases unmatched. Germline V CDR1 and CDR2: LGHDT, YNNKEL (reference sequence). CDR3 size: 13 residues.

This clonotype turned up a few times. CDR3 sequence: CASSIAGGDTQYF. CDR3 bases: TGTGCCAGTAGTATAGCCGGGGGCGATACGCAGTATTTT. This chain joins TRBV19 and TRBJ2-3, with D possibly called TRBD1 or TRBD2 (6 bases each). Trimming left V 1 base short and J 6 bases short, with 8 bases between. Germline V lookup: CDR1 LNHDA, CDR2 SQIVND (reference sequence). CDR3 length equals 13 residues.

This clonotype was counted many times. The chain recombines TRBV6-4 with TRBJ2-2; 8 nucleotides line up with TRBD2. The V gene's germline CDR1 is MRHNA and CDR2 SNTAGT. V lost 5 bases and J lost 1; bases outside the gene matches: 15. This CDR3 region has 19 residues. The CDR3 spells CASSPQWFAGGENTGELFF. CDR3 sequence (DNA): TGTGCCAGCAGTCCCCAATGGTTTGCGGGGGGCGAGAACACCGGGGAGCTGTTTTTT.

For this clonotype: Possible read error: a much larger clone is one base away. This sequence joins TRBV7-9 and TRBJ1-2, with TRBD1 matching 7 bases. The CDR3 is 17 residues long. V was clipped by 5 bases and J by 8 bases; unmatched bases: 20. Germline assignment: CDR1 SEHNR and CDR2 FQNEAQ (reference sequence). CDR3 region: CASSPSAYSGTERGYTF. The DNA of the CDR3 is TGTGCCAGCAGCCCGAGTGCCTATAGTGGGACAGAGCGGGGCTACACCTTC. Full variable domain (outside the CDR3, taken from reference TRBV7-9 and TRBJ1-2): DTGVSQNPRHKITKRGQNVTFRCDPISEHNRLYWYRQTLGQGPEFLTYFQNEAQLEKSRLLSDRFSAERPKGSFSTLEIQRTEQGDSAMYLCASSPSAYSGTERGYTFGSGTRLTVV.

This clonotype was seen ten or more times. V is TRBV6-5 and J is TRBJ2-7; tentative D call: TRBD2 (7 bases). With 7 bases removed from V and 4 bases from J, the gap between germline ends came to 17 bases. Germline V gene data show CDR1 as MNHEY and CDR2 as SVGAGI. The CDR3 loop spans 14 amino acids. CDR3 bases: TGTGCCAGCAAAGAGGGGGGGGGCTTGTACGAGCAGTACTTC. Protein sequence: CASKEGGGLYEQYF.

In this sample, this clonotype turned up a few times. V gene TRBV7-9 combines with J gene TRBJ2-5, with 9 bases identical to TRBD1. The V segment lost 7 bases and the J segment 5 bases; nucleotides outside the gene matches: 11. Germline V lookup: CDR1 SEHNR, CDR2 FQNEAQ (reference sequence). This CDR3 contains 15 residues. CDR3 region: CASIDPGQGIETQYF. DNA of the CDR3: TGTGCCAGCATCGACCCGGGACAGGGAATCGAGACCCAGTACTTC.

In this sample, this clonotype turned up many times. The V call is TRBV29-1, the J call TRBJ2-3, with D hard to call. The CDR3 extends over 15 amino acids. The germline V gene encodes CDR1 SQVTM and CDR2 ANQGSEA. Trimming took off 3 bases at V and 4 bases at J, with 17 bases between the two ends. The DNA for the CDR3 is TGCAGCGTTGACGGAGCTCAGGAAGGCCCAGATACGCAGTATTTT. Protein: CSVDGAQEGPDTQYF.

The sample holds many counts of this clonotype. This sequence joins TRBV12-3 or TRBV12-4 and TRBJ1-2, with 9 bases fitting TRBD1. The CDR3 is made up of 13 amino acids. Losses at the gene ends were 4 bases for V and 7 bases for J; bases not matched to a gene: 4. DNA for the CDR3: TGTGCCAGCAGTTCAGGGACAGGGTTTGGCTACACCTTC. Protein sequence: CASSSGTGFGYTF.